This T cell receptor beta chain comes out of a study of graft-versus-host responses after intestinal transplantation. The CDR3 totals 14 residues. Trimming cost V 6 bases and J 8 bases; bases outside gene matches: 14. Germline CDR1 reads SQVTM; CDR2 reads ANQGSEA. To note about this clone: The antigen remains unidentified.

Profiled with immunoSEQ multiplex PCR; TCRdb holds only in-frame clones, not every one. The profile shows some 95,000 clones, roughly 90% of them singletons. The V gene is TRBV29-1, the J gene TRBJ1-2; TRBD1 aligns across 8 bases. The receptor's source is a human donor who received an intestinal transplant. The sequences come from unstimulated CD8+ T cells sorted from spleen or lymph node cells, collected before intestinal transplant. CDR3 sequence (DNA): TGCAGCGTCGAGGACAGGGACAGCTCGGGGGGCTACACCTTC. Encoded protein: CSVEDRDSSGGYTF. The complete variable domain, with remaining parts taken from reference TRBV29-1 and TRBJ1-2, reads SAVISQKPSRDICQRGTSLTIQCQVDSQVTMMFWYRQQPGQSLTLIATANQGSEATYESGFVIDKFPISRPNLTFSTLTVSNMSPEDSSIYLCSVEDRDSSGGYTFGSGTRLTVV.